Below are 21 T cell receptor beta chains sequenced from a single sample in a study of T cells after posttransplantation cyclophosphamide. Here immunoSEQ multiplex PCR was the method, and the copy in TCRdb shows in-frame clones only, minus some. The sample carries tens of thousands of clones, approximately 98% recorded once. Cells defined as naive were viable CD3+CD4+ or CD3+CD8+ and CCR7+CD45RA+CD45RO-CD95-CD27+CD28+. The sequenced sample consisted of naive CD4+ T cells sorted from PBMCs. The receptors here all came from a man aged 40-49 years in good health, CMV-negative, and a related stem cell transplant donor.

This chain links TRBV28 with TRBJ2-3; no firm D call. Germline CDR1 reads MDHEN; CDR2 reads SYDVKM. The CDR3 consists of 14 residues. Trimming stripped 6 bases from V and 0 bases from J, with 10 bases between. CDR3 DNA: TGTGCCAGCAGCCTCGGTATGAGCACAGATACGCAGTATTTT. It yields the protein CASSLGMSTDTQYF.

The CDR3 coding sequence is TGCAGTGCTAGAAGGGGAGATACGCAGTATTTT. It encodes CSARRGDTQYF. This chain uses TRBV20-1 with TRBJ2-3, with D tentatively TRBD1 (5 bases). V lost 2 bases and J lost 5, with 5 bases in between. Germline values: CDR1 DFQATT, CDR2 SNEGSKA (reference sequence). The CDR3 covers 11 residues.

The V call is TRBV6-5, the J call TRBJ1-1; the D gene is possibly TRBD1 (6 bases). Germline V gives CDR1 MNHEY, CDR2 SVGAGI. Trimming cost V 3 bases and J 11 bases, with 13 bases left between them. CDR3 size: 12 residues. CDR3 sequence (DNA): TGTGCCAGCAGTTATTTCAGGGGCGCGGCTTTCTTT. It yields the protein CASSYFRGAAFF.

The CDR3 protein is CASSEQGDTEAFF. The CDR3 nucleotides are TGTGCCAGCAGTGAACAAGGGGACACTGAAGCTTTCTTT. The genes are TRBV2 and TRBJ1-1; tentative D call: TRBD1 (5 bases). V gave up 2 bases and J gave up 3 bases, with 7 bases separating them. Germline V gene data show CDR1 as SNHLY and CDR2 as FYNNEI. The CDR3 runs to 13 residues.

The rearrangement links TRBV19 to TRBJ1-1, with TRBD1 as a possible D gene (5 bases). CDR3 length: 11 residues. Germline V gene sequence: CDR1 LNHDA, CDR2 SQIVND (reference sequence). The V gene lost 7 bases and the J gene lost 4 bases, with 7 bases spanning the gap. This chain's CDR3 is CASTGSTEAFF. The CDR3 DNA reads as TGTGCCAGTACAGGGTCCACTGAAGCTTTCTTT. The full variable domain, rest sourced from reference TRBV19 and TRBJ1-1, is DGGITQSPKYLFRKEGQNVTLSCEQNLNHDAMYWYRQDPGQGLRLIYYSQIVNDFQKGDIAEGYSVSREKKESFPLTVTSAQKNPTAFYLCASTGSTEAFFGQGTRLTVV.

This chain connects TRBV15 to TRBJ2-7; D is perhaps TRBD2 (5 bases). Trimming left V 0 bases short and J 6 bases short, with 12 bases between. Germline CDR1 and CDR2: LNHNV and YYDKDF (reference sequence). CDR3 length equals 14 residues. The CDR3 nucleotides read TGTGCCACCAGCAGAGAAGTAGGACTTTCCGAGCAGTACTTC. Protein product: CATSREVGLSEQYF.

The rearrangement links TRBV29-1 to TRBJ2-2, with 9 bases aligning to TRBD1. This CDR3 comprises 16 residues. J gave up 5 bases and V 3 bases, and 10 bases lay outside the gene matches. Germline V CDR1 and CDR2: SQVTM, ANQGSEA. The CDR3 nucleotides are TGCAGCGTTGATGGCACGGGACAGGGAGAGACCGGGGAGCTGTTTTTT. Translation gives CSVDGTGQGETGELFF.

V is TRBV28 and J is TRBJ2-1; D is unclear. Germline V gene data show CDR1 as MDHEN and CDR2 as SYDVKM. V lost 6 bases and J lost 0, with 12 bases in between. The CDR3 has 15 residues. Written as DNA, the CDR3 is TGTGCCAGCAGGCCATTTTTCAGCTCCTACAATGAGCAGTTCTTC. The encoded protein is CASRPFFSSYNEQFF. The variable domain in full, with the rest retrieved from reference TRBV28 and TRBJ2-1, is DVKVTQSSRYLVKRTGEKVFLECVQDMDHENMFWYRQDPGLGLRLIYFSYDVKMKEKGDIPEGYSVSREKKERFSLILESASTNQTSMYLCASRPFFSSYNEQFFGPGTRLTVL.

The chain links TRBV19 to TRBJ2-1, with 14 bases lining up with TRBD2. CDR1 is LNHDA and CDR2 is SQIVND in the germline V gene (reference sequence). The CDR3 totals 15 residues. Trimming at V came to 6 bases and at J to 8 bases, leaving 6 bases not matched to a gene. The chain's CDR3 is CASSRLAGGGDEQFF. The DNA of the CDR3 is TGTGCCAGTAGCAGACTAGCGGGAGGGGGGGATGAGCAGTTCTTC.

The count of this clone is one. V and J are TRBV2 and TRBJ2-7; 7 nucleotides line up with TRBD2. After removal of 6 bases from V and 3 bases from J, the junction contained 8 bases not matched to a gene. This CDR3 spans 14 amino acids. CDR1 and CDR2 (germline): SNHLY, FYNNEI. CDR3: CASRAGTGGYEQYF. The CDR3 DNA is TGTGCCAGCAGGGCCGGGACGGGGGGCTACGAGCAGTACTTC.

The chain recombines TRBV7-2 with TRBJ1-2; D gene unclear. V lost 2 bases and J lost 5, with 15 bases in between. The CDR3 sequence is 15 residues long. The germline V gene has CDR1 SGHTA and CDR2 FQGNSA. In DNA, the CDR3 is TGTGCCAGCAGCTTACCGCCACGAGGGTCATATGGCTACACCTTC. Amino acids: CASSLPPRGSYGYTF.

CDR3: CASSPGRGETQYF. CDR3 DNA: TGTGCCAGCAGCCCCGGACGGGGGGAGACCCAGTACTTC. The chain carries TRBV7-3 and TRBJ2-5; weak D call: TRBD2 (6 bases). Germline-derived CDR1 and CDR2 are SGHTA and FQGTGA. CDR3 length: 13 amino acids. Trimming took off 5 bases at V and 5 bases at J, with 12 bases between the two ends.

The chain employs TRBV18 and TRBJ1-2; TRBD1 agrees at 7 bases. The CDR3 covers 14 residues. Germline CDR1 reads KGHSH; CDR2 reads LQKENI. Trimming at V came to 3 bases and at J to 3 bases, leaving 4 bases not matched to a gene. The CDR3 DNA follows: TGTGCCAGCTCACCCGTCGGGACAGACTATGGCTACACCTTC. This gives the protein CASSPVGTDYGYTF.

The sample holds one count of this clone. This rearrangement joins TRBV2 to TRBJ1-4; tentatively, D is TRBD1 (5 bases). The CDR3 has 14 residues. V lost 2 bases to trimming and J lost 8 bases, with 12 bases between them. Germline values: CDR1 SNHLY, CDR2 FYNNEI. The CDR3 loop reads CASSESWGREKLFF. CDR3 DNA sequence: TGTGCCAGCAGTGAATCGTGGGGCAGAGAAAAACTGTTTTTT.

For the CDR3, the DNA is TGTGCCAGCTCTCCCACAGGGAACGATCAGCCCCAGCATTTT. This codes for CASSPTGNDQPQHF. This chain links TRBV18 with TRBJ1-5, with D perhaps TRBD1 (6 bases). Germline V lookup: CDR1 KGHSH, CDR2 LQKENI. This CDR3 is 14 amino acids long. Trimming took 6 bases from V and 5 from J, leaving 14 bases between them.

The chain employs TRBV19 and TRBJ2-1, with 8 positions matching TRBD1. Germline CDR1 and CDR2: LNHDA and SQIVND (reference sequence). The V and J ends lost 6 bases and 4 bases, in that order; junction bases with no gene match: 11. The CDR3 covers 16 residues. The CDR3 reads CASRTTRGQAYNEQFF. The CDR3, as DNA: TGTGCCAGTAGGACCACCAGGGGACAGGCATACAATGAGCAGTTCTTC.

The chain uses TRBV28 and TRBJ2-5; 10 bases fit TRBD1. Judging by the DNA end, TRBJ2-7 fits better; the J call may be wrong. In germline, CDR1 is MDHEN, CDR2 SYDVKM. The CDR3 has 14 residues. CDR3 in DNA: TGTGCCAGCAGCGGGACAGGGGCTATCTACGAGCAGTACTTC. This codes for CASSGTGAIYEQYF.

The J gene is TRBJ2-5, the V gene TRBV5-8; D unclear. Germline CDR1 SGHTS, CDR2 YDEGEE. V was pared by 4 bases and J by 8 bases, with 12 bases between. CDR3 size: 12 residues. The CDR3, as DNA: TGTGCCAGCAGCCCCGGCGGTGGAACCCAGTACTTC. Its translation: CASSPGGGTQYF.

This chain links TRBV28 with TRBJ1-3, with 10 nucleotides matching TRBD1. The CDR3 has 19 amino acids. The junction had 11 bases not matched to a gene; V was cut back by 3 bases and J by 0 bases. Germline V gene data show CDR1 as MDHEN and CDR2 as SYDVKM. The CDR3, as DNA: TGTGCCAGCAGTTTGCCCCTCGGGACAGGGGACTCCTCTGGAAACACCATATATTTT. Its protein is CASSLPLGTGDSSGNTIYF.

The CDR3 coding sequence is TGCGCCAGCACCCCAGGGGGGCAGCTCTACGAGCAGTACTTC. Translated, it gives CASTPGGQLYEQYF. V gene TRBV5-1 combines with J gene TRBJ2-7, with a weak D call TRBD1 (7 bases). V was trimmed by 6 bases and J by 3 bases, leaving 16 bases between them. From germline, CDR1 is SGHRS and CDR2 YFSETQ. CDR3 length: 14 amino acids. Together with reference TRBV5-1 and TRBJ2-7, the CDR3 gives the full variable domain: KAGVTQTPRYLIKTRGQQVTLSCSPISGHRSVSWYQQTPGQGLQFLFEYFSETQRNKGNFPGRFSGRQFSNSRSEMNVSTLELGDSALYLCASTPGGQLYEQYFGPGTRLTVT.

In this sample, this clone turned up once. The J gene is TRBJ2-7, the V gene TRBV6-1; 8 bases are shared with TRBD2. Germline assignment: CDR1 MNHNS and CDR2 SASEGT. This CDR3 is built from 13 residues. With 7 bases clipped from V and 2 bases from J, the junction kept 4 bases outside the gene matches. In DNA form, the CDR3 reads TGTGCCAGCATCACTAGCGGCCCCTACGAGCAGTACTTC. It specifies CASITSGPYEQYF.